Following are 23 T cell receptor beta chains from one sample sequenced in a study of blood T cell repertoires in COVID-19. Produced via immunoSEQ multiplex PCR; TCRdb's table is partial and in-frame only. Among approximately 200,000 clones listed, 85% to 90% were seen once. Input material: PBMCs or T cells enriched from blood (not recorded which). The receptors originated from a man aged 25-40 years who had recovered from COVID-19.

This clone showed up just a few times. The chain employs TRBV19 and TRBJ2-7; 7 bases map to TRBD1. V shed 5 bases, J shed 0 bases, and the junction held 1 base outside the gene matches. This CDR3 is 13 amino acids long. Germline V gene lookup returns CDR1 LNHDA and CDR2 SQIVND (reference sequence). The CDR3, as DNA: TGTGCCAGTAGTGGGACAGCCTCCTACGAGCAGTACTTC. This gives the protein CASSGTASYEQYF.

The CDR3 DNA reads as TGTGCCAGCAGTGGAGCCCCGACAGGGGTGGGCACCTACGAGCAGTACTTC. Residues: CASSGAPTGVGTYEQYF. The chain links TRBV6-1 to TRBJ2-7, with TRBD1 matching over 8 bases. The CDR3 runs 17 residues. The germline gives CDR1 MNHNS, CDR2 SASEGT. After removal of 4 bases from V and 2 bases from J, the junction contained 13 bases not matched to a gene.

The rearrangement links TRBV12-5 to TRBJ2-7; 10 bases fit TRBD1. The CDR3 is made up of 16 amino acids. Germline loops: CDR1 LGHNT, CDR2 FRNRAP. V lost 0 bases to trimming and J lost 5 bases; unmatched junction nucleotides: 7. CDR3 protein: CASGLVLGTGVHEQYF. The CDR3 DNA is TGTGCTAGTGGTTTGGTACTCGGGACAGGGGTCCACGAGCAGTACTTC.

The chain joins TRBV7-9 to TRBJ2-3; 8 bases agree with TRBD2. V shed 3 bases, J shed 4 bases, and the junction held 0 bases outside the gene matches. In germline, CDR1 is SEHNR, CDR2 FQNEAQ (reference sequence). This CDR3 is built from 13 residues. The CDR3 sequence is CASSFGRADTQYF. The CDR3 DNA is TGTGCCAGCAGCTTCGGGAGGGCAGATACGCAGTATTTT.

V and J are TRBV6-2 or TRBV6-3 and TRBJ2-5; 7 bases fit TRBD2. V shed 6 bases and J 7 bases; nucleotides not matched to a gene: 2. The germline V gene has CDR1 MNHEY and CDR2 SVGEGT. The CDR3 covers 11 residues. CDR3 bases: TGTGCCAGCAGCCCGGGGGGGACCCAGTACTTC. Residues: CASSPGGTQYF.

The chain recombines TRBV28 with TRBJ2-1; 10 bases line up with TRBD2. With V trimmed by 7 bases and J by 5 bases, 8 bases remained unmatched. Germline V gene data show CDR1 as MDHEN and CDR2 as SYDVKM. This CDR3 comprises 15 residues. Here the CDR3 DNA reads TGTGCCAGCACCTTTCTAGCGGGAGCTGACAATGAGCAGTTCTTC. It specifies CASTFLAGADNEQFF.

V usage is TRBV30 and J usage is TRBJ2-2; D possibly corresponds to TRBD1 (6 bases). The germline V gene has CDR1 GTSNPN and CDR2 SVGIG (reference sequence). With 0 bases removed from V and 6 bases from J, the gap between germline ends came to 8 bases. This CDR3 is 13 amino acids long. The CDR3: CAWSVGGAGELFF. CDR3 coding DNA: TGTGCCTGGAGTGTAGGGGGAGCCGGGGAGCTGTTTTTT.

The chain recombines TRBV7-6 with TRBJ2-5, with a weak D call TRBD2 (6 bases). The V end was cut by 5 bases, the J end by 5 bases, with 12 bases between. In germline, CDR1 is SGHVS, CDR2 FNYEAQ. The CDR3 spans 13 residues. CDR3 in DNA: TGTGCCAGCAGCCATGGGGGGTCGGAGACCCAGTACTTC. Residues: CASSHGGSETQYF.

This sequence joins TRBV9 and TRBJ2-2, with 14 bases identical to TRBD2. The CDR3 is made up of 19 amino acids. Germline CDR1 SGDLS, CDR2 YYNGEE. With V trimmed by 3 bases and J by 3 bases, 10 bases remained unmatched. CDR3 coding DNA: TGTGCCAGCAGCGCCCGGGGACTAGCGGGAGAAGTATACACCGGGGAGCTGTTTTTT. This translates into CASSARGLAGEVYTGELFF.

V is TRBV6-5 and J is TRBJ2-7, with 7 nucleotides matching TRBD2. The CDR3 length is 15 residues. The germline CDR1 and CDR2 sequences are MNHEY and SVGAGI. Unmatched junction bases numbered 4, after V lost 2 bases and J lost 0 bases. CDR3 coding DNA: TGTGCCAGCAGTTACCGTGGGGGGGGCTCCTACGAGCAGTACTTC. It is translated as CASSYRGGGSYEQYF.

This chain joins TRBV6-1 and TRBJ2-1; 10 bases fit TRBD1. The CDR3 extends over 19 amino acids. J was trimmed by 0 bases and V by 1 base; bases with no gene match: 9. Germline CDR1 is MNHNS and CDR2 is SASEGT. Here the CDR3 DNA reads TGTGCCAGCAGTGAAGGGACAGGGGGTCGGCGAGACTCCTACAATGAGCAGTTCTTC. Its protein product is CASSEGTGGRRDSYNEQFF.

The CDR3 coding sequence is TGTGCCAGCAGTGGGCGGGATCAGCCCCAGCATTTT. This translates into CASSGRDQPQHF. V is TRBV6-2 or TRBV6-3 and J is TRBJ1-5; D is unclear. Germline values: CDR1 MNHEY, CDR2 SVGEGT. Trimming cost V 5 bases and J 5 bases, with 7 bases left between them. This CDR3 comprises 12 residues.

The genes are TRBV28 and TRBJ2-7; tentative D call: TRBD2 (5 bases). Germline lookup yields CDR1 MDHEN and CDR2 SYDVKM. V was cut by 3 bases and J by 0 bases, with 15 bases left in between. The CDR3 is 16 amino acids. CDR3 coding DNA: TGTGCCAGCAGTTTGGAGCGCGGGTGGAACTCCTACGAGCAGTACTTC. Translating gives CASSLERGWNSYEQYF.

This chain uses TRBV6-4 with TRBJ1-2; 7 nucleotides match TRBD1. J gave up 0 bases and V 7 bases, and 11 bases lay outside the gene matches. CDR3 size: 16 residues. From germline, CDR1 is MRHNA and CDR2 SNTAGT. In DNA form, the CDR3 reads TGTGCCAGCAACCGAATGACAGGGACAACTAACTATGGCTACACCTTC. Translation: CASNRMTGTTNYGYTF.

This sequence joins TRBV29-1 and TRBJ2-1, with TRBD2 matching over 8 bases. Trimming took 6 bases from V and 2 from J; bases not matched to a gene: 12. The CDR3 is 16 residues long. Germline assignment: CDR1 SQVTM and CDR2 ANQGSEA. CDR3 nucleotide sequence: TGCAGCGTCGTCGGGGGGGCGGCCCCTACCTACAATGAGCAGTTCTTC. Its protein is CSVVGGAAPTYNEQFF.

V and J are TRBV19 and TRBJ1-4; 7 bases agree with TRBD1. This CDR3 region has 14 residues. The V gene end was trimmed by 4 bases and the J gene end by 2 bases; junction bases not matched to a gene: 1. Germline-derived CDR1 and CDR2 are LNHDA and SQIVND (reference sequence). In nucleotides, the CDR3 is TGTGCCAGTAGTACGACAGGGACTAATGAAAAACTGTTTTTT. Its translation: CASSTTGTNEKLFF. Complete variable domain (other parts from reference TRBV19 and TRBJ1-4): DGGITQSPKYLFRKEGQNVTLSCEQNLNHDAMYWYRQDPGQGLRLIYYSQIVNDFQKGDIAEGYSVSREKKESFPLTVTSAQKNPTAFYLCASSTTGTNEKLFFGSGTQLSVL.

J is TRBJ2-3 and V is TRBV7-2; 10 bases line up with TRBD2. Germline V gene sequence: CDR1 SGHTA, CDR2 FQGNSA. V gave up 5 bases and J gave up 2 bases; unmatched junction bases: 1. The CDR3 spans 14 residues. The CDR3 bases are TGTGCCAGCAGCACTAGCGGGATCACAGATACGCAGTATTTT. Protein sequence: CASSTSGITDTQYF.

The V call is TRBV28, the J call TRBJ2-7; 8 nucleotides match TRBD1. Germline CDR1 is MDHEN and CDR2 is SYDVKM. This CDR3 is 15 amino acids long. V lost 3 bases, J lost 4 bases, and 8 bases stayed unmatched. CDR3 coding DNA: TGTGCCAGCAGTTTGCTGGGACAGGAGACTTACGAGCAGTACTTC. This gives the protein CASSLLGQETYEQYF.

V gene TRBV2 combines with J gene TRBJ2-3, with D maybe TRBD2 (6 bases). Looked up from germline, CDR1 is SNHLY and CDR2 is FYNNEI. The CDR3 extends over 16 amino acids. With 6 bases removed from V and 1 base from J, the gap between germline ends came to 17 bases. DNA of the CDR3: TGTGCCAGCAGGCCCCTAGGCGGGAAGCGCACAGATACGCAGTATTTT. Translating it yields CASRPLGGKRTDTQYF.

This clone has just a few counts. V and J are TRBV6-5 and TRBJ2-5; TRBD2 matches 7 bases. The CDR3 has 16 residues. With 0 bases clipped from V and 5 bases from J, the junction kept 9 bases outside the gene matches. In germline, CDR1 is MNHEY, CDR2 SVGAGI. CDR3 residues: CASSYSQRGRGETQYF. The CDR3 bases are TGTGCCAGCAGTTACTCTCAGCGGGGCCGGGGGGAGACCCAGTACTTC.

The V call is TRBV10-3, the J call TRBJ1-1, with D tentatively TRBD1 (6 bases). Germline V gene data show CDR1 as ENHRY and CDR2 as SYGVKD. This CDR3 contains 13 residues. Trimming cost V 8 bases and J 2 bases, with 12 bases left between them. CDR3 region: CAISLTGNTEAFF. The CDR3 region has the DNA TGTGCCATCTCCCTGACAGGTAACACTGAAGCTTTCTTT.

This sequence joins TRBV4-2 and TRBJ2-7, with D hard to call. The CDR3 is made up of 13 amino acids. The V gene lost 0 bases and the J gene lost 8 bases, with 11 bases spanning the gap. Germline V gives CDR1 LGHNA, CDR2 YNFKEQ. In nucleotides, the CDR3 is TGTGCCAGCAGCCAAGATCGAGGTGAACAGCAGTACTTC. It is translated as CASSQDRGEQQYF.

The chain has TRBV21-1 and TRBJ2-1; the listed D gene, TRBD2, was not tested against the DNA. TRBV21-1 is a pseudogene locus. This CDR3 has 16 amino acids. CDR3 DNA: TGTGCCAGCAGCAAAGTTCGGGGGGGCTCCTACAATGAGCAGTTCTTC. Protein sequence: CASSKVRGGSYNEQFF.